A selection of T cell receptor beta chains follows, all from one sample in a study of blood T cells in healthy people across ages. TCRdb reprocessed the 5' RACE reads via MiXCR and lists one record per CDR3 protein. The sample yields almost 300,000 distinct CDR3 sequences, roughly 27% seen once. Sequenced input: blood. Receptors were obtained from a woman aged 70 to 79 in good health. Both conserved end residues are part of each CDR3. D genes are given only for firm matches. Size is omitted from some rows. Given values are once, few, many or a class for expanded clones.

CDR3aa: CASSISGSSYNEQFF
CDR3nt: TGTGCCAGTAGTATCAGCGGGAGCTCCTACAATGAGCAGTTCTTC
abundance: few
d_gene: TRBD2
v_gene: TRBV19
j_gene: TRBJ2-1

CDR3aa: CSAIDPQLSNGYTF
CDR3nt: TGCAGTGCGATTGACCCACAGCTTAGCAATGGCTACACCTTC
abundance: few
d_gene: .
v_gene: TRBV20-1
j_gene: TRBJ1-2

CDR3aa: CASGRSQAKLFF
CDR3nt: TGTGCCAGCGGACGCAGCCAGGCAAAACTGTTTTTT
abundance: .
d_gene: .
v_gene: TRBV28
j_gene: TRBJ1-4

CDR3aa: CASGRGANEQFF
CDR3nt: TGTGCCAGTGGGAGGGGGGCCAATGAGCAGTTCTTC
abundance: .
d_gene: .
v_gene: TRBV6-6
j_gene: TRBJ2-1

CDR3aa: CASSGRGGETQYF
CDR3nt: TGTGCCAGCTCCGGACGAGGGGGAGAGACCCAGTACTTC
abundance: few
d_gene: .
v_gene: TRBV18
j_gene: TRBJ2-5

CDR3aa: CASSQDDSSYEQYF
CDR3nt: TGCGCCAGCAGCCAAGATGACAGTTCCTACGAGCAGTACTTC
abundance: .
d_gene: .
v_gene: TRBV4-1
j_gene: TRBJ2-7

CDR3aa: CASSPGTYGKLFF
CDR3nt: TGCGCCAGCAGCCCGGGGACATATGGAAAACTGTTTTTT
abundance: .
d_gene: .
v_gene: TRBV5-1
j_gene: TRBJ1-4

CDR3aa: CSATPGQGAETQYF
CDR3nt: TGCAGTGCTACTCCGGGACAGGGGGCAGAGACCCAGTACTTC
abundance: few
d_gene: TRBD1
v_gene: TRBV20-1
j_gene: TRBJ2-5

CDR3aa: CSVEGVAGGEDTQYF
CDR3nt: TGCAGCGTTGAAGGGGTAGCGGGAGGTGAAGATACGCAGTATTTT
abundance: many
d_gene: TRBD2
v_gene: TRBV29-1
j_gene: TRBJ2-3

CDR3aa: CSVVWGSGADVLTF
CDR3nt: TGCAGCGTCGTGTGGGGTTCAGGGGCCGACGTCCTGACTTTC
abundance: once
d_gene: .
v_gene: TRBV29-1
j_gene: TRBJ2-6

CDR3aa: CASSQVGRFNEKLFF
CDR3nt: TGTGCCAGCAGCCAAGTTGGCCGGTTTAATGAAAAACTGTTTTTT
abundance: few
d_gene: .
v_gene: TRBV3-1
j_gene: TRBJ1-4

CDR3aa: CASSLSLGDAYNEQFF
CDR3nt: TGTGCCAGCAGTTTATCCCTAGGGGACGCCTACAATGAGCAGTTCTTC
abundance: few
d_gene: .
v_gene: TRBV28
j_gene: TRBJ2-1

CDR3aa: CSVQFTSGSTDTQYF
CDR3nt: TGCAGCGTGCAATTTACTAGCGGGAGCACAGATACGCAGTATTTT
abundance: many
d_gene: TRBD2
v_gene: TRBV29-1
j_gene: TRBJ2-3

CDR3aa: CSARGSKDNEQFF
CDR3nt: TGCAGTGCTAGGGGCTCTAAAGACAATGAGCAGTTCTTC
abundance: few
d_gene: .
v_gene: TRBV20-1
j_gene: TRBJ2-1

CDR3aa: CASSQALRERSYNEQFF
CDR3nt: TGTGCCAGCAGCCAAGCCTTGCGGGAGCGCTCCTACAATGAGCAGTTCTTC
abundance: few
d_gene: TRBD2
v_gene: TRBV3-1
j_gene: TRBJ2-1

CDR3aa: CTSSQTARGGGSNQPQHF
CDR3nt: TGTACCAGCAGCCAAACGGCCAGGGGAGGGGGAAGCAATCAGCCCCAGCATTTT
abundance: .
d_gene: .
v_gene: TRBV5-5
j_gene: TRBJ1-5

CDR3aa: CASSGPYVEKLFF
CDR3nt: TGTGCCAGCTCGGGACCTTACGTTGAAAAACTGTTTTTT
abundance: .
d_gene: .
v_gene: TRBV6-2/TRBV6-3
j_gene: TRBJ1-4

CDR3aa: CASSLGPDYYEQYF
CDR3nt: TGTGCCAGCAGCTTAGGCCCAGACTACTACGAGCAGTACTTC
abundance: few
d_gene: .
v_gene: TRBV7-2
j_gene: TRBJ2-7

CDR3aa: CASRPSDRYNEQFF
CDR3nt: TGTGCCAGCAGACCCTCCGACAGGTACAATGAGCAGTTCTTC
abundance: .
d_gene: .
v_gene: TRBV28
j_gene: TRBJ2-1

CDR3aa: CSAEGGKTDTQYF
CDR3nt: TGCAGTGCTGAAGGGGGTAAGACAGATACGCAGTATTTT
abundance: few
d_gene: .
v_gene: TRBV20-1
j_gene: TRBJ2-3

CDR3aa: CASSSPAGSSYEQYF
CDR3nt: TGTGCCAGCAGTTCTCCTGCGGGGAGCTCCTACGAGCAGTACTTC
abundance: few
d_gene: .
v_gene: TRBV6-5
j_gene: TRBJ2-7

CDR3aa: CASSLGQVNSGTNVLTF
CDR3nt: TGTGCCAGCAGTCTAGGACAGGTCAACTCTGGGACCAACGTCCTGACTTTC
abundance: few
d_gene: TRBD1
v_gene: TRBV3-1
j_gene: TRBJ2-6

CDR3aa: CSVAENTQYF
CDR3nt: TGCAGCGTTGCGGAAAATACGCAGTATTTT
abundance: few
d_gene: .
v_gene: TRBV29-1
j_gene: TRBJ2-3

CDR3aa: CASSRTSSGRSYEQYF
CDR3nt: TGTGCCAGCAGTCGGACATCTAGCGGTAGGTCCTACGAGCAGTACTTC
abundance: few
d_gene: TRBD2
v_gene: TRBV27
j_gene: TRBJ2-7

CDR3aa: CSARRPPGMSTDTQYF
CDR3nt: TGCAGTGCTAGAAGACCACCTGGGATGAGCACAGATACGCAGTATTTT
abundance: many
d_gene: .
v_gene: TRBV20-1
j_gene: TRBJ2-3

CDR3aa: CASSNTADNEQFF
CDR3nt: TGCGCCAGCAGCAACACAGCAGACAATGAGCAGTTCTTC
abundance: few
d_gene: .
v_gene: TRBV5-1
j_gene: TRBJ2-1

CDR3aa: CASSPPGGRSVYEQYF
CDR3nt: TGTGCCAGCTCACCACCGGGCGGGAGGAGTGTATACGAGCAGTACTTC
abundance: few
d_gene: TRBD2
v_gene: TRBV18
j_gene: TRBJ2-7

CDR3aa: CASSRELASLNYGYTF
CDR3nt: TGTGCCAGCAGTCGCGAACTGGCCAGCCTTAACTATGGCTACACCTTC
abundance: .
d_gene: .
v_gene: TRBV7-9
j_gene: TRBJ1-2

CDR3aa: CASSLAGVMGTEAFF
CDR3nt: TGTGCCAGCAGTTTAGCAGGGGTAATGGGGACTGAAGCTTTCTTT
abundance: .
d_gene: .
v_gene: TRBV12-3/TRBV12-4
j_gene: TRBJ1-1

CDR3aa: CASSYHDGRGYTF
CDR3nt: TGTGCCAGCAGTTACCATGACGGAAGGGGCTACACCTTC
abundance: .
d_gene: .
v_gene: TRBV6-5
j_gene: TRBJ1-2

CDR3aa: CASSRRLGTSGLSYNEQFF
CDR3nt: TGTGCCAGCAGCCGCCGACTCGGGACTAGCGGGCTCTCCTACAATGAGCAGTTCTTC
abundance: .
d_gene: TRBD2
v_gene: TRBV14
j_gene: TRBJ2-1

CDR3aa: CASSSLDLSQFF
CDR3nt: TGTGCCAGCAGCTCCCTTGACTTATCGCAGTTCTTC
abundance: few
d_gene: .
v_gene: TRBV7-9
j_gene: TRBJ2-1

CDR3aa: CASSLGQVATNTGELFF
CDR3nt: TGTGCCAGCAGCCTTGGACAGGTGGCTACGAACACCGGGGAGCTGTTTTTT
abundance: .
d_gene: TRBD1
v_gene: TRBV7-2
j_gene: TRBJ2-2

CDR3aa: CASTPELDLPGELFF
CDR3nt: TGCGCCAGCACACCAGAACTAGATCTCCCCGGGGAGCTGTTTTTT
abundance: few
d_gene: .
v_gene: TRBV5-1
j_gene: TRBJ2-2

CDR3aa: CASSYEIFGDNEQFF
CDR3nt: TGTGCCAGCAGTTACGAAATTTTCGGGGACAATGAGCAGTTCTTC
abundance: .
d_gene: .
v_gene: TRBV6-2/TRBV6-3
j_gene: TRBJ2-1

CDR3aa: CASSLVAGYNEQFF
CDR3nt: TGCGCCAGCAGCTTGGTAGCGGGGTACAATGAGCAGTTCTTC
abundance: few
d_gene: TRBD2
v_gene: TRBV5-1
j_gene: TRBJ2-1

CDR3aa: CASSQGGGAYNEQFF
CDR3nt: TGCGCCAGCAGCCAAGGTGGCGGGGCCTACAATGAGCAGTTCTTC
abundance: .
d_gene: .
v_gene: TRBV4-1
j_gene: TRBJ2-1

CDR3aa: CASSQDRTSQETQYF
CDR3nt: TGCGCCAGCAGCCAAGATCGGACTAGCCAAGAGACCCAGTACTTC
abundance: few
d_gene: TRBD2
v_gene: TRBV4-3
j_gene: TRBJ2-5

CDR3aa: CASTSSGQETQYF
CDR3nt: TGTGCCAGCACGTCCAGCGGTCAAGAGACCCAGTACTTC
abundance: few
d_gene: .
v_gene: TRBV2
j_gene: TRBJ2-5

CDR3aa: CASSEKRWIEDTQYF
CDR3nt: TGTGCCAGCAGTGAAAAGCGTTGGATTGAGGATACGCAGTATTTT
abundance: few
d_gene: .
v_gene: TRBV6-1
j_gene: TRBJ2-3